This T cell receptor (beta chain) came from a study of blood T cell repertoires in COVID-19. Study overall: Italy, Spain and the United States were the sources of the convalescent and acute COVID-19 samples. Sample material is recorded as cDNA or gDNA derived from T cells, B-cell-depleted T cells, or PBMCs.

Points on this clone: The identical CDR3 is also encoded by other nucleotide sequences in the sample.

The table came from immunoSEQ multiplex PCR; TCRdb's copy has only in-frame clones and leaves some out. The profile covers approximately 250,000 clones, with approximately 88% appearing a single time and 0.95% to 1.5% taken by the ten largest. The study recruited people aged roughly 18 to 100 years across approximately 25 US areas. Donors were grouped by their self-reported clinical history. CDR1 and CDR2 (germline): SEHNR, FQNEAQ (reference sequence). The V end was cut by 3 bases, the J end by 4 bases, with 4 bases between. CDR3 length: 12 residues. The chain has TRBV7-9 and TRBJ1-5, with D hard to call. The clonotype comes from a middle-aged woman with acute COVID-19. The source material was PBMCs or T cells enriched from blood (not recorded which). This CDR3 is CASSFSNQPQHF. The CDR3 DNA sequence: TGTGCCAGCAGCTTTTCAAATCAGCCCCAGCATTTT.